What follows are 17 T cell receptor beta chains derived from one specimen sequenced in a study of T cell repertoires in cytomegalovirus infection. TCRdb independently ran MiXCR on the reads; one entry per CDR3 protein. The sample includes about 530,000 distinct CDR3 sequences, about a quarter of them seen just once. The sample consisted of PBMCs. The receptors were gathered from a human donor in good health (CMV status not recorded). Some clones in this sample may be carry-over from other donors' samples.

This clonotype has just a few counts. The CDR3 is CASRVSGRNIQYF. The CDR3, as DNA: TGTGCCAGCAGAGTTAGCGGGAGGAACATTCAGTACTTC. This chain links TRBV28 with TRBJ2-4; 10 nucleotides match TRBD2. The CDR3 sequence is 13 residues long. The germline V gene encodes CDR1 MDHEN and CDR2 SYDVKM. V gave up 6 bases and J gave up 7 bases; unmatched junction bases: 3.

This clonotype has just one count. The V and J genes are TRBV28 and TRBJ2-7, with D possibly matching TRBD2 (5 bases). CDR1 and CDR2 (germline): MDHEN, SYDVKM. V was clipped by 6 bases and J by 3 bases, with 6 bases between them. This CDR3 region has 11 residues. The CDR3 DNA is TGTGCCAGCAGGACTATCTACGAGCAGTACTTC. Its translation: CASRTIYEQYF.

This clonotype was picked up a small number of times. The V call is TRBV30, the J call TRBJ1-5; D is ambiguous. The V and J ends lost 1 base and 0 bases respectively, with 10 bases between them. The germline gives CDR1 GTSNPN, CDR2 SVGIG (reference sequence). The CDR3 length is 15 residues. CDR3 loop: CAWSASAISNQPQHF. The CDR3 nucleotides are TGTGCCTGGAGTGCTTCGGCAATTAGCAATCAGCCCCAGCATTTT.

The chain recombines TRBV12-3 or TRBV12-4 with TRBJ1-3, with D unclear. The CDR3 has 14 residues. Trimming removed 9 bases at V and 0 bases at J, with 12 bases between. CDR3 in DNA: TGTGCCAGTATGGACGGCAGCTCTGGAAACACCATATATTTT. It yields the protein CASMDGSSGNTIYF.

V and J are TRBV7-2 and TRBJ2-5; TRBD1 agrees at 7 bases. Germline values: CDR1 SGHTA, CDR2 FQGNSA. The trim removed 2 bases at V and 2 bases at J, leaving 5 bases unmatched. This CDR3 spans 15 amino acids. The CDR3 is CASSLNRGRQETQYF. CDR3 DNA: TGTGCCAGCAGCTTAAACAGGGGACGACAAGAGACCCAGTACTTC. Combining the CDR3 with reference TRBV7-2 and TRBJ2-5 gives the whole variable domain GAGVSQSPSNKVTEKGKDVELRCDPISGHTALYWYRQSLGQGLEFLIYFQGNSAPDKSGLPSDRFSAERTGGSVSTLTIQRTQQEDSAVYLCASSLNRGRQETQYFGPGTRLLVL.

The chain has TRBV6-1 and TRBJ1-1, with D hard to call. The V gene lost 7 bases and the J gene lost 10 bases, with 22 bases spanning the gap. CDR1 is MNHNS and CDR2 is SASEGT in the germline V gene. This CDR3 is built from 14 residues. The CDR3 nucleotides read TGTGCCAGCACGTACCAAAGCGGGTCCTCGCCAGCTTTCTTT. Its protein product is CASTYQSGSSPAFF.

There are many counts of this clonotype. The CDR3 DNA reads TGTGCCAGCAGCTCAAGGCGGTATGGAAACACCATATATTTT. Its protein product is CASSSRRYGNTIYF. The V gene is TRBV7-2, the J gene TRBJ1-3; D is uncertain. Trimming removed 4 bases from V and 3 bases from J, with 10 bases in between. The CDR3 covers 14 residues. The V gene's germline CDR1 is SGHTA and CDR2 FQGNSA.

This clonotype was found a few times. The CDR3 nucleotides are TGTGCCAGCAGTCCCGGGACAGGGGACGCAGATACGCAGTATTTT. Protein: CASSPGTGDADTQYF. The chain is built from TRBV12-3 or TRBV12-4 and TRBJ2-3, with 10 bases that match TRBD1. Trimming removed 5 bases from V and 4 bases from J; junction bases left unmatched: 6. The length of the CDR3 is 15 residues.

The chain has TRBV30 and TRBJ2-2, with D perhaps TRBD2 (5 bases). The CDR3 length is 15 residues. Per germline, CDR1 GTSNPN and CDR2 SVGIG (reference sequence). Trimming took 3 bases from V and 4 from J, leaving 15 bases between them. This CDR3 is CAWSAIQAGTGELFF. In DNA, the CDR3 is TGTGCCTGGAGCGCTATTCAGGCGGGCACCGGGGAGCTGTTTTTT.

This clonotype came up a few times. The rearrangement joins TRBV7-2 to TRBJ2-7, with a possible D match to TRBD2 (5 bases). V was shortened by 2 bases and J by 2 bases, with 10 bases between the two germline ends. The CDR3 loop spans 14 amino acids. Germline CDR1 is SGHTA and CDR2 is FQGNSA. CDR3: CASSLLARAYEQYF. The CDR3 region has the DNA TGTGCCAGCAGCTTATTAGCGAGAGCCTACGAGCAGTACTTC.

This clonotype was observed a few times. V and J are TRBV20-1 and TRBJ2-7; D unclear. CDR1 DFQATT and CDR2 SNEGSKA come from the germline V gene (reference sequence). Deletions cut 4 bases from V and 2 bases from J, with 9 bases between. The CDR3 sequence is 12 residues long. CDR3 DNA sequence: TGCAGTGCTACCTTTCGGACCTACGAGCAGTACTTC. Protein sequence: CSATFRTYEQYF.

The chain uses TRBV27 and TRBJ1-3; 8 positions match TRBD1. The CDR3 contains 15 residues. Germline V gene data show CDR1 as MNHEY and CDR2 as SMNVEV (reference sequence). V trimming: 5 bases; J trimming: 2 bases; junction bases outside the gene matches: 5. This CDR3 is CASSPRQGTGNTIYF. In nucleotides, the CDR3 is TGTGCCAGCAGTCCGCGACAGGGGACTGGAAACACCATATATTTT.

The chain links TRBV19 to TRBJ1-1; D is unclear. The CDR3 length is 13 residues. Between the trimmed V and J ends, which lost 4 bases and 0 bases, there was a span of 6 bases. The V gene's germline CDR1 is LNHDA and CDR2 SQIVND (reference sequence). Written as DNA, the CDR3 is TGTGCCAGTAGTAGGAGTGTGAACACTGAAGCTTTCTTT. Residues: CASSRSVNTEAFF.

This clonotype was seen a few times. The chain has TRBV5-1 and TRBJ2-7; TRBD2 matches 15 bases. After removal of 3 bases from V and 3 bases from J, the junction contained 13 bases not matched to a gene. CDR1 and CDR2 (germline): SGHRS, YFSETQ. This CDR3 has 19 residues. CDR3 nucleotide sequence: TGCGCCAGCAGCTACACAACTAGGACTAGCGGGAGGGTAAGCTACGAGCAGTACTTC. Its translation: CASSYTTRTSGRVSYEQYF.

This clonotype was found a few times. The chain's CDR3 is CASSLGQGEAEAFF. The DNA for the CDR3 is TGTGCCAGCAGCTTGGGACAGGGTGAGGCTGAAGCTTTCTTT. This rearrangement joins TRBV7-9 to TRBJ1-1; 9 bases fit TRBD1. In germline, CDR1 is SEHNR, CDR2 FQNEAQ (reference sequence). The CDR3 consists of 14 residues. V lost 3 bases and J lost 6; bases outside the gene matches: 5.

The J gene is TRBJ1-1, the V gene TRBV19, with 11 nucleotides matching TRBD1. The V gene's germline CDR1 is LNHDA and CDR2 SQIVND (reference sequence). The CDR3 runs to 15 residues. With 3 bases clipped from V and 9 bases from J, the junction kept 9 bases outside the gene matches. The CDR3 protein is CASSIPRTGGGKAFF. In nucleotides, the CDR3 is TGTGCCAGTAGTATTCCGCGGACAGGGGGCGGGAAAGCTTTCTTT.

CDR3 DNA: TGTGCCAGCAGCTTAGAGGTTGCAGCTTTCTTT. Translated: CASSLEVAAFF. The chain links TRBV7-9 to TRBJ1-1; no clear D. Germline V lookup: CDR1 SEHNR, CDR2 FQNEAQ (reference sequence). The V and J ends lost 1 base and 10 bases respectively, with 7 bases between them. This CDR3 spans 11 amino acids.